This TCR beta chain came from a study of T cell responses to AZD1222 COVID-19 vaccine. Findings and limits, study-wide: Repertoire samples came only from after the peak T cell response. When two AZD1222 doses had been given, Spike-specific TCR breadth and depth rose. The donors showed a predominance of white British ancestry and of females, with possible underestimation of clonal diversity. Across the whole spike, CD4 TCRs peaked at regions 160-218 and 743-854.

Only in-frame clones appear in the TCRdb table, and some are missing; sequencing was by immunoSEQ multiplex PCR. Of roughly 130,000 clones in the sample, over 75% were seen once. Regarding this clone: Its matching antigen is unknown.

V dropped 9 bases and J dropped 5 bases, with 18 bases sitting between them. This CDR3 has 13 residues. In germline, CDR1 is SGHNT, CDR2 YYREEE (reference sequence). Sequencing used peripheral blood, obtained on day 0 of AZD1222 vaccination. The rearrangement joins TRBV5-4 to TRBJ2-7; a weak D match, TRBD2 (7 bases). The TCR originated in an adult in good health. CDR3 sequence: CAINPSGGHEQYF. Here the CDR3 DNA reads TGTGCCATCAACCCATCCGGGGGGCACGAGCAGTACTTC.